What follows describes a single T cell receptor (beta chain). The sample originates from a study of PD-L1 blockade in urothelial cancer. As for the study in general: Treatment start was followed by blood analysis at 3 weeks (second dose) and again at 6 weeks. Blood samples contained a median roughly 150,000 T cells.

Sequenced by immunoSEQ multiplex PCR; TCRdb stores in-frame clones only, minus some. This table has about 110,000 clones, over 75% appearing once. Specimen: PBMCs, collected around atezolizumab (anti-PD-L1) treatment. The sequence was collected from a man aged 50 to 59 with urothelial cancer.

CDR3 in amino acids: CASSKLGGTEAFF. DNA for the CDR3: TGTGCCAGCAGCAAATTGGGGGGCACTGAAGCTTTCTTT. This chain uses TRBV7-9 with TRBJ1-1, with D perhaps matching TRBD1 (5 bases). The CDR3 sequence is 13 residues long. Trimming removed 5 bases at V and 4 bases at J, with 11 bases between. Germline CDR1 reads SEHNR; CDR2 reads FQNEAQ (reference sequence).